These 20 T cell receptor beta chains originate from one sample sequenced in a study of shared clonotypes between healthy human individuals. In the naive CD8 group, cells lacked CD45RO and were positively selected for CCR7, so terminally differentiated effector memory CD45RA+ cells were left out. Here immunoSEQ multiplex PCR was the method, and the copy in TCRdb shows in-frame clones only, minus some. In the table there are some 2,000,000 clones, about 95% of which are singletons. What was sequenced was naive CD8+ T cells sorted from blood. The origin of the receptors is a man aged 18 to 29 in good health.

The chain combines TRBV7-9 with TRBJ1-1; no reliable D call. V was trimmed by 4 bases and J by 8 bases, leaving 11 bases between them. Germline V gives CDR1 SEHNR, CDR2 FQNEAQ (reference sequence). This CDR3 is built from 12 residues. DNA for the CDR3: TGTGCCAGCAGCTATGCAGGCGAGGAAGCTTTCTTT. Its translation: CASSYAGEEAFF.

The chain is built from TRBV18 and TRBJ2-3; 7 nucleotides line up with TRBD2. The germline gives CDR1 KGHSH, CDR2 LQKENI. The CDR3 has 14 residues. The V segment lost 5 bases and the J segment 2 bases; nucleotides outside the gene matches: 4. The CDR3 DNA reads TGTGCCAGCTCAGCGCTAGCGGACACAGATACGCAGTATTTT. Amino acid sequence: CASSALADTDTQYF. The full variable domain, its missing parts supplied by reference TRBV18 and TRBJ2-3, is NAGVMQNPRHLVRRRGQEARLRCSPMKGHSHVYWYRQLPEEGLKFMVYLQKENIIDESGMPKERFSAEFPKEGPSILRIQQVVRGDSAAYFCASSALADTDTQYFGPGTRLTVL.

As concerns this clone: The sample holds other DNA sequences that translate to the same CDR3. This rearrangement joins TRBV30 to TRBJ2-6; D unresolved. Germline V gene data show CDR1 as GTSNPN and CDR2 as SVGIG (reference sequence). The CDR3 is made up of 12 amino acids. V lost 2 bases and J 1 base, leaving 0 bases between the germline ends. The CDR3 DNA reads TGTGCCTGGAGTTCTGGGGCCAACGTCCTGACTTTC. Its translation is CAWSSGANVLTF.

The genes are TRBV25-1 and TRBJ2-7; D is unresolved. Germline V gives CDR1 MGHDK, CDR2 SYGVNS. Trimming removed 2 bases from V and 5 bases from J, with 13 bases in between. This CDR3 comprises 14 residues. The CDR3 nucleotides are TGTGCCAGCAGTGAAATAGGGCTGTCCAACGAGCAGTACTTC. Protein product: CASSEIGLSNEQYF.

The chain combines TRBV6-6 with TRBJ2-7, with D perhaps being TRBD1 or TRBD2 (6 bases each). V was shortened by 6 bases and J by 1 base, with 16 bases between the two germline ends. This CDR3 is built from 15 residues. CDR1 is MNHNY and CDR2 is SVGAGI in the germline V gene (reference sequence). CDR3: CASRRRDIDSYEQYF. CDR3 bases: TGTGCCAGCAGAAGGAGGGACATTGATTCCTACGAGCAGTACTTC.

The rearrangement links TRBV4-3 to TRBJ1-1; unclear D gene. The CDR3 length is 14 residues. Between the trimmed V and J ends, which lost 0 bases and 4 bases, there was a span of 9 bases. Germline lookup yields CDR1 LGHNA and CDR2 YSLEER. In DNA form, the CDR3 reads TGCGCCAGCAGCCAAGATCCCGGGAGCACTGAAGCTTTCTTT. Translation: CASSQDPGSTEAFF.

V is TRBV6-5 and J is TRBJ1-1, with D unclear. This CDR3 spans 16 amino acids. V shed 0 bases and J shed 2 bases, with 13 bases lying between them. Germline V gene sequence: CDR1 MNHEY, CDR2 SVGAGI. CDR3 DNA sequence: TGTGCCAGCAGTTACTCGGAAGAGGGCTTAAACACTGAAGCTTTCTTT. This translates into CASSYSEEGLNTEAFF.

V is TRBV18 and J is TRBJ2-7; 7 bases fit TRBD1. CDR1 and CDR2 (germline): KGHSH, LQKENI. V dropped 5 bases and J dropped 0; count of bases not matched to a gene: 4. The CDR3 sequence is 14 residues long. As DNA, the CDR3 is TGTGCCAGCTCATTGTGGGACAGCTCCTACGAGCAGTACTTC. Its translation: CASSLWDSSYEQYF.

V gene TRBV6-1 combines with J gene TRBJ2-1, with 9 nucleotides matching TRBD2. Unmatched junction bases numbered 6, after V lost 9 bases and J lost 6 bases. Per germline, CDR1 MNHNS and CDR2 SASEGT. This CDR3 comprises 13 residues. Written as DNA, the CDR3 is TGTGCCAGTACTGCGGGGGGGGTCAATGAGCAGTTCTTC. Its translation is CASTAGGVNEQFF.

This chain links TRBV6-1 with TRBJ1-1; D is unresolved. There are 14 residues in the CDR3. V was shortened by 0 bases and J by 8 bases, with 13 bases between the two germline ends. Germline V CDR1 and CDR2: MNHNS, SASEGT. CDR3 residues: CASSEATWPREAFF. CDR3 DNA sequence: TGTGCCAGCAGTGAAGCGACGTGGCCCAGGGAAGCTTTCTTT.

The chain employs TRBV4-1 and TRBJ2-5; TRBD1 agrees at 8 bases. V shed 2 bases, J shed 2 bases, and the junction held 1 base outside the gene matches. Germline CDR1 MGHRA, CDR2 YSYEKL. The CDR3 consists of 14 residues. In nucleotides, the CDR3 is TGCGCCAGCAGCCAAACAGGGGGGCAAGAGACCCAGTACTTC. Residues: CASSQTGGQETQYF.

The V call is TRBV19, the J call TRBJ2-5; 8 bases map to TRBD2. CDR1 and CDR2 from the germline V gene are LNHDA and SQIVND (reference sequence). The CDR3 sequence is 17 residues long. Trimming cost V 4 bases and J 5 bases; bases outside gene matches: 15. The CDR3 DNA sequence: TGTGCCAGTAGTAGCTTCAATAGCGGGGCGGGGAGGGAGACCCAGTACTTC. Amino acids: CASSSFNSGAGRETQYF.

This clone appeared once. The rearrangement links TRBV9 to TRBJ1-1, with D possibly TRBD1 on 5 matching bases. V was trimmed by 0 bases and J by 0 bases, leaving 9 bases between them. Germline loops: CDR1 SGDLS, CDR2 YYNGEE. The CDR3 totals 15 residues. The CDR3 loop is CASSVEWGVNTEAFF. The CDR3 DNA reads TGTGCCAGCAGCGTAGAGTGGGGGGTGAACACTGAAGCTTTCTTT.

The J gene is TRBJ2-2, the V gene TRBV5-1, with unresolved D. Germline V gene sequence: CDR1 SGHRS, CDR2 YFSETQ. This CDR3 contains 13 residues. The V gene lost 1 base and the J gene lost 5 bases, with 6 bases spanning the gap. This CDR3 reads CASSLSETGELFF. Here the CDR3 DNA reads TGCGCCAGCAGCTTGAGCGAAACCGGGGAGCTGTTTTTT.

This chain connects TRBV9 to TRBJ2-2, with D possibly matching TRBD2 (5 bases). V was clipped by 3 bases and J by 7 bases, with 19 bases between them. This CDR3 contains 16 residues. Germline V CDR1 and CDR2: SGDLS, YYNGEE. CDR3 bases: TGTGCCAGCAGCGCCCGGACGGGCCAAGGGAGCGGGGAGCTGTTTTTT. Translating it yields CASSARTGQGSGELFF.

This chain joins TRBV5-1 and TRBJ1-1; TRBD1 agrees at 9 bases. V shed 3 bases and J 0 bases; nucleotides not matched to a gene: 0. Germline V gene data show CDR1 as SGHRS and CDR2 as YFSETQ. The CDR3 is 14 amino acids. The CDR3 here is CASSWTGVNTEAFF. The CDR3 DNA follows: TGCGCCAGCAGCTGGACAGGGGTGAACACTGAAGCTTTCTTT.

This sequence joins TRBV27 and TRBJ1-1; 8 positions match TRBD1. CDR3 length: 15 residues. Per the germline V gene, CDR1 is MNHEY and CDR2 is SMNVEV (reference sequence). Germline trimming cut 6 bases from V and 3 bases from J; bases unmatched to any gene: 9. The DNA of the CDR3 is TGTGCCAGCAGCCAGGGGGCAGGGTATTACACTGAAGCTTTCTTT. Translating gives CASSQGAGYYTEAFF.

This rearrangement joins TRBV6-1 to TRBJ2-2; TRBD2 matches 13 bases. The J segment lost 3 bases and the V segment lost 6 bases, leaving 22 bases of the junction unmatched. CDR3 length: 22 residues. Germline CDR1 reads MNHNS; CDR2 reads SASEGT. CDR3 coding DNA: TGTGCCAGCAGCGAATTTATCCCGGGACTAGCGGGACCTAGGGGCTACACCGGGGAGCTGTTTTTT. It specifies CASSEFIPGLAGPRGYTGELFF.

V usage is TRBV7-9 and J usage is TRBJ2-5, with 8 bases lining up with TRBD2. The J segment lost 5 bases and the V segment lost 10 bases, leaving 12 bases of the junction unmatched. This CDR3 has 14 amino acids. Per the germline V gene, CDR1 is SEHNR and CDR2 is FQNEAQ (reference sequence). CDR3 loop: CATRREGGLETQYF. As DNA, the CDR3 is TGTGCCACTCGTCGGGAGGGTGGGTTGGAGACCCAGTACTTC.

The CDR3 loop reads CASTNSYNSPLHF. The CDR3 DNA reads as TGTGCCAGTACAAACTCCTATAATTCACCCCTCCACTTT. J is TRBJ1-6 and V is TRBV19; D is unclear. V lost 7 bases to trimming and J lost 0 bases, with 4 bases between them. Per germline, CDR1 LNHDA and CDR2 SQIVND (reference sequence). CDR3 length: 13 amino acids.